A single sample gave rise to the 17 T cell receptor beta chains below, sequenced in a study of blood T cell repertoires in COVID-19. The assay was immunoSEQ multiplex PCR, and TCRdb's table has in-frame clones only and misses some. In the table there are around 100,000 clones, just under 85% of which are singletons. Specimen: peripheral blood. These receptors were collected from a man aged 50-60 years with active or convalescent COVID-19.

DNA of the CDR3: TGTGCCAGCAGCCCCCGGGACAGGGAGCAGTACTTC. It codes for CASSPRDREQYF. The chain employs TRBV11-3 and TRBJ2-7; 8 bases fit TRBD1. From germline, CDR1 is SGHNT and CDR2 YENEEA. V lost 5 bases to trimming and J lost 7 bases; unmatched junction nucleotides: 4. The CDR3 extends over 12 amino acids.

The V gene is TRBV4-1, the J gene TRBJ2-7; 9 bases are shared with TRBD2. CDR3 length: 15 amino acids. Germline-derived CDR1 and CDR2 are MGHRA and YSYEKL. V gave up 4 bases and J gave up 3 bases; unmatched junction bases: 7. The CDR3 region has the DNA TGCGCCAGCAGCCGGATCCAGCGGGAGGTCTACGAGCAGTACTTC. Its protein product is CASSRIQREVYEQYF.

V usage is TRBV9 and J usage is TRBJ1-1, with a weak D call TRBD1 (6 bases). Trimming removed 0 bases from V and 4 bases from J, with 13 bases in between. Germline V CDR1 and CDR2: SGDLS, YYNGEE. CDR3 size: 15 residues. The CDR3: CASSVESGRGTEAFF. CDR3 nucleotide sequence: TGTGCCAGCAGCGTAGAATCGGGCAGGGGCACTGAAGCTTTCTTT.

The table lists this clone with a count of one. The chain links TRBV5-4 to TRBJ2-7; D might be TRBD2 (5 bases). The CDR3 spans 13 residues. Germline assignment: CDR1 SGHNT and CDR2 YYREEE (reference sequence). V shed 2 bases and J shed 5 bases, with 11 bases lying between them. Here the CDR3 reads CASSFEGLDEQYF. In DNA, the CDR3 is TGTGCCAGCAGCTTTGAGGGCCTAGACGAGCAGTACTTC.

The rearrangement uses TRBV27 and TRBJ2-2; 9 bases fit TRBD1. The germline V gene has CDR1 MNHEY and CDR2 SMNVEV (reference sequence). The CDR3 covers 16 residues. V was clipped by 7 bases and J by 5 bases; unmatched bases: 11. For the CDR3, the DNA is TGTGCCAGCACCTTTTCACAGGGGGCCGGAACCGGGGAGCTGTTTTTT. Protein product: CASTFSQGAGTGELFF.

The rearrangement joins TRBV18 to TRBJ2-1; D might be TRBD2 (6 bases). Germline CDR1 and CDR2: KGHSH and LQKENI. Trimming cost V 2 bases and J 0 bases, with 11 bases left between them. The CDR3 sequence is 16 residues long. CDR3 bases: TGTGCCAGCTCACCAAATCCGGGAGCCTCCTACAATGAGCAGTTCTTC. This encodes CASSPNPGASYNEQFF.

This clone was seen a few times. The rearrangement uses TRBV10-3 and TRBJ2-7; 11 bases agree with TRBD1. CDR1 ENHRY and CDR2 SYGVKD come from the germline V gene. CDR3 size: 15 residues. V lost 5 bases and J lost 2; bases outside the gene matches: 5. In DNA, the CDR3 is TGTGCCATCAGTTCCCCGGGACAGGGGGCCTACGAGCAGTACTTC. Translated: CAISSPGQGAYEQYF.

The DNA for the CDR3 is TGTGCCAGCAGCCTGAGACTAGCGGGGGACAATGAGCAGTTCTTC. Residues: CASSLRLAGDNEQFF. The V and J genes are TRBV11-2 and TRBJ2-1, with TRBD2 matching over 12 bases. Trimming cost V 5 bases and J 5 bases; bases outside gene matches: 4. This CDR3 comprises 15 residues. Germline V gives CDR1 SGHAT, CDR2 FQNNGV.

The genes are TRBV19 and TRBJ2-7; 7 bases agree with TRBD2. The V gene's germline CDR1 is LNHDA and CDR2 SQIVND (reference sequence). V trimming: 5 bases; J trimming: 4 bases; junction bases outside the gene matches: 2. The CDR3 runs to 12 residues. The CDR3 is CASSGGRYEQYF. The DNA of the CDR3 is TGTGCCAGTAGTGGCGGGAGATACGAGCAGTACTTC.

The rearrangement uses TRBV5-5 and TRBJ1-5; 8 bases line up with TRBD1. With V trimmed by 4 bases and J by 0 bases, 3 bases remained unmatched. The V gene's germline CDR1 is SGHKS and CDR2 YYEKEE (reference sequence). The CDR3 contains 15 residues. CDR3 sequence reads: CASSAQGDSNQPQHF. Written as DNA, the CDR3 is TGTGCCAGCAGCGCACAGGGGGATAGCAATCAGCCCCAGCATTTT.

This sequence joins TRBV27 and TRBJ2-1; TRBD1 agrees at 9 bases. The CDR3 sequence is 15 residues long. Trimming removed 7 bases from V and 7 bases from J; junction bases left unmatched: 11. Germline V gene sequence: CDR1 MNHEY, CDR2 SMNVEV (reference sequence). In nucleotides, the CDR3 is TGTGCCAGCACCTCAGGACAGGGGAACCAGAATGAGCAGTTCTTC. It translates to CASTSGQGNQNEQFF.

The table lists this clone with many counts. The chain is built from TRBV2 and TRBJ1-6; D is possibly TRBD1 (6 bases). Germline V gene data show CDR1 as SNHLY and CDR2 as FYNNEI. This CDR3 spans 16 amino acids. Trimming cost V 2 bases and J 1 base, with 9 bases left between them. The CDR3 sequence is CASSERGGSYNSPLHF. The CDR3 DNA reads as TGTGCCAGCAGTGAAAGAGGGGGATCCTATAATTCACCCCTCCACTTT.

The rearrangement uses TRBV18 and TRBJ1-4; D remains ambiguous. CDR1 and CDR2 from the germline V gene are KGHSH and LQKENI. Trimming left V 3 bases short and J 0 bases short, with 8 bases between. The CDR3 extends over 15 amino acids. The CDR3 reads CASSPRQATNEKLFF. The CDR3 DNA reads as TGTGCCAGCTCACCGAGACAAGCAACTAATGAAAAACTGTTTTTT.

The V and J genes are TRBV15 and TRBJ1-5, with D perhaps TRBD1 (5 bases). Trimming removed 1 base at V and 5 bases at J, with 12 bases between. Germline V gene lookup returns CDR1 LNHNV and CDR2 YYDKDF (reference sequence). The CDR3 has 15 amino acids. CDR3 nucleotides: TGTGCCACCAGCAGAGGGGGCATAAGCGATCAGCCCCAGCATTTT. Its translation is CATSRGGISDQPQHF. The full variable domain, with the rest looked up from reference TRBV15 and TRBJ1-5, is DAMVIQNPRYQVTQFGKPVTLSCSQTLNHNVMYWYQQKSSQAPKLLFHYYDKDFNNEADTPDNFQSRRPNTSFCFLDIRSPGLGDTAMYLCATSRGGISDQPQHFGDGTRLSIL.

V gene TRBV7-9 combines with J gene TRBJ2-5; TRBD1 agrees at 9 bases. With V trimmed by 5 bases and J by 6 bases, 10 bases remained unmatched. The CDR3 is 15 amino acids. CDR1 SEHNR and CDR2 FQNEAQ come from the germline V gene (reference sequence). CDR3 amino acids: CASSPGQGLGKTQYF. The DNA of the CDR3 is TGTGCCAGCAGCCCGGGACAGGGACTGGGAAAGACCCAGTACTTC.

Only one count was recorded for this clone. The chain carries TRBV19 and TRBJ1-2, with D maybe TRBD1 (5 bases). The CDR3 totals 13 residues. Per the germline V gene, CDR1 is LNHDA and CDR2 is SQIVND (reference sequence). Trimming took off 1 base at V and 6 bases at J, with 9 bases between the two ends. The CDR3 here is CASSIVGRDGYTF. DNA for the CDR3: TGTGCCAGTAGTATAGTGGGGCGCGATGGCTACACCTTC.

This clone was counted between two and nine times. The chain is built from TRBV20-1 and TRBJ2-1, with 11 bases identical to TRBD2. This CDR3 region has 17 residues. CDR1 is DFQATT, CDR2 SNEGSKA, per germline (reference sequence). The ends lost 3 bases at V and 0 bases at J; junction bases unmatched: 7. CDR3 residues: CSASRLTSGGSYNEQFF. The DNA of the CDR3 is TGCAGTGCTAGTCGTCTTACTAGCGGGGGCTCCTACAATGAGCAGTTCTTC.